Each of the 2 T cell receptor beta chains below was sequenced from the same sample in a study of beta chain features in type 1 diabetes. Overall study findings and caveats: Among patients with Type 1 diabetes, TCRB CDR3s were moderately but significantly shorter in every one of the four CD4+ subsets.

What was sequenced were expressed TCRB transcripts, since all of the isolated RNA had been reverse transcribed. Libraries were prepared by immunoSEQ multiplex PCR; TCRdb keeps only in-frame clonotypes and omits some of them. The profile shows 140,000 or so clones, about 13% of them singletons. No cognate antigen is known for these TCRs. Material: central memory CD4+ T cells from blood. These TCRs come from a man aged 18-30 years with type 1 diabetes.

This clone turned up a few times. The rearrangement uses TRBV10-1 and TRBJ2-1; 8 bases match TRBD2. The CDR3 is 13 residues long. Germline loops: CDR1 WNHNN, CDR2 SYGVQD (reference sequence). V trimming: 8 bases; J trimming: 2 bases; junction bases outside the gene matches: 2. The CDR3 loop reads CASGSGAYNEQFF. The CDR3 nucleotides read TGCGCCAGCGGTAGCGGGGCCTACAATGAGCAGTTCTTC.

The chain couples TRBV30 to TRBJ2-4, with 7 nucleotides matching TRBD2. Trimming removed 3 bases from V and 7 bases from J; junction bases left unmatched: 9. CDR1 GTSNPN and CDR2 SVGIG come from the germline V gene (reference sequence). The CDR3 sequence is 14 residues long. The CDR3 DNA reads as TGTGCCTGGAGCGGGGGGAGGCCCCCCAACATTCAGTACTTC. Protein sequence: CAWSGGRPPNIQYF.